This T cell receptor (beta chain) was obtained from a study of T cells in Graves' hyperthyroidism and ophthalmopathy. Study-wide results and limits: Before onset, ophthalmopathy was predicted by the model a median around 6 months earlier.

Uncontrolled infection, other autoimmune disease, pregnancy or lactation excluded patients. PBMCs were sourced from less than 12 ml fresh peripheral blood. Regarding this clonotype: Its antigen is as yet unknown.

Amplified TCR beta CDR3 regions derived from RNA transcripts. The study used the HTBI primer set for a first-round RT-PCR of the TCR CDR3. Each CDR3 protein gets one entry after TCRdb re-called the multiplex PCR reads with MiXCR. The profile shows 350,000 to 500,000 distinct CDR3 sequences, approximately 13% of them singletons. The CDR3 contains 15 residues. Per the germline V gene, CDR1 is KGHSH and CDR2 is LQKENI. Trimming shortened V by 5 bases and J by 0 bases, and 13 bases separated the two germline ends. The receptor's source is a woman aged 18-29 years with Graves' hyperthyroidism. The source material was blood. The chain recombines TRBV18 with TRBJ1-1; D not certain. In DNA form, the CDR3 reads TGTGCCAGCTCAGGAGCCGCAACCCTGAACACTGAAGCTTTCTTT. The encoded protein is CASSGAATLNTEAFF. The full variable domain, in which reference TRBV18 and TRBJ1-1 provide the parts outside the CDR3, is NAGVMQNPRHLVRRRGQEARLRCSPMKGHSHVYWYRQLPEEGLKFMVYLQKENIIDESGMPKERFSAEFPKEGPSILRIQQVVRGDSAAYFCASSGAATLNTEAFFGQGTRLTVV.